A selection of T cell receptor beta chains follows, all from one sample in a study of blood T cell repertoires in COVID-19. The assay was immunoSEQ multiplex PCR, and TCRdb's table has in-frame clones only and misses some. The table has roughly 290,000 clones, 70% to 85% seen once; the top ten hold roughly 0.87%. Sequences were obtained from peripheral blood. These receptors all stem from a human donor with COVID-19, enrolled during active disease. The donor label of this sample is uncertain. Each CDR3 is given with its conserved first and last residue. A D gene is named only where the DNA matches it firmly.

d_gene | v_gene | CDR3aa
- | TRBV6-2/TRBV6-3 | CASSYSTLPGRAYEQYF
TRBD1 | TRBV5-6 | CASSWGQGRGGYTF
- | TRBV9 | CASSEVREGNTEAFF
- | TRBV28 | CASSLEVRDSPLHF
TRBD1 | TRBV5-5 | CASSSTGALRGPQHF
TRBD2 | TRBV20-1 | CSASGTSGNYEQFF
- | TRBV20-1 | CSARGGPEAFF
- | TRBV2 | CASSTGGRNTIYF
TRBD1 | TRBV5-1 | CASNRGGSNYGYTF
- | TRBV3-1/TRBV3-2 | CASSHASLNEQFF
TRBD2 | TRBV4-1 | CASSQEGLAGRYEQYF
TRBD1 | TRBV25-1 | CASSGQGPGGGYTF
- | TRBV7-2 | CASSRSEGTLNGYTF
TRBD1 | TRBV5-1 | CASHFGQGADEQYF
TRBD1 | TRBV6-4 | CASSEQTGENEKLFF
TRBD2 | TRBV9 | CASSPQAGATYNEQFF
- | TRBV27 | CASSYSGRDGYTF
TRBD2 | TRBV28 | CASSPAGVLTGELFF
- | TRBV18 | CASSPSGTYEQYF
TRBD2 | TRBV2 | CASSELAGGMNEQFF
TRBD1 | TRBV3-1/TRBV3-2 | CASSPRTGVYGYTF
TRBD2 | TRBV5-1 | CASSSPRLAGDQNEQFF
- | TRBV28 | CASSLGTNSWGTEAFF
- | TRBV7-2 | CASTKFSYEQYF
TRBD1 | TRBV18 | CASSPLAGGLETQYF
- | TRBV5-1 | CASKLDGMNTEAFF
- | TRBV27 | CASSFRGYNEQFF
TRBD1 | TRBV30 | CAWSVAGGNEKLFF
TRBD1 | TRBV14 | CASSPGQVLGTQYF
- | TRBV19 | CASSEGRGGGYTF
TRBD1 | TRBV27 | CASRLHGTGSPEAFF
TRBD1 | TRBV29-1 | CSVDPTGGESGF
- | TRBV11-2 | CASSPTTDTYGYTF
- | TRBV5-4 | CASSLGRAAYNEQFF
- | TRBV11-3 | CASSSDNTGYTF
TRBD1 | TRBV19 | CASTMGQAVNTEAFF
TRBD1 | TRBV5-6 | CASSLVSSGGASGYGYTF
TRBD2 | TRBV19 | CASSSPGLAGNEQFF
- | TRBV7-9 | CASSRYSKGDTEAFF
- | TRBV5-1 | CASRLQGLLGELFF
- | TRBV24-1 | CATRTDTEAFF
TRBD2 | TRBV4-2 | CASSQDVGRTSGASYEQYF
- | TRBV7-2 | CASGLGGGTDTQYF
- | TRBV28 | CASSLFRPQGIGEKLFF
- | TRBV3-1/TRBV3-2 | CASSQAGNYGYTF
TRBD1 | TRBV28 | CASSNRGPTEAFF
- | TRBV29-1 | CSVGEDARYGYTF
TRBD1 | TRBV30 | CAWILDRGYYGYTF
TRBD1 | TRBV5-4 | CASSSPDRGGSEAFF
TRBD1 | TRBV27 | CASSTRQGAGNTIYF
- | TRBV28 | CASSLYLSSYEQYF
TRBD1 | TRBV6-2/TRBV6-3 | CASSYSMLDRGLQETQYF
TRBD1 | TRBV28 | CAIRDRGGEKLFF
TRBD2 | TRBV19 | CASTSGELAEETQYF
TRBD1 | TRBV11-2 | CASSSIPRGQETQYF
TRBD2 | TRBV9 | CASSRTSGYTGELFF
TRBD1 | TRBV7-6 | CASSSQTGALGETQYF
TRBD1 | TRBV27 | CASSSKTGPNEKLFF
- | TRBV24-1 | CATSDPTGGTAGTDTQYF
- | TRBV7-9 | CASSLEQGRNTIYF